The rows below give T cell receptor beta chains drawn from one sample of a study of cytomegalovirus exposure and HLA in healthy donors. Only in-frame clones appear in the TCRdb table, and some are missing; sequencing was by immunoSEQ multiplex PCR. The sample lists 120,000 to 150,000 clones; around 80% were seen once. The sequenced material came from PBMCs. These receptors all come from a man aged 40-50 years in good health and CMV-seropositive. CDR3s include the opening cysteine and the closing phenylalanine or tryptophan. Each record gives: J gene, V gene, CDR3 protein.

TRBJ2-1 TRBV27 CASSKGTATNEQFF
TRBJ2-7 TRBV4-1 CASSARPTGQGGGEQYF
TRBJ2-1 TRBV9 CASSVGLAGGYNEQFF
TRBJ1-4 TRBV27 CASSLGGRNEKLFF
TRBJ2-7 TRBV2 CASRETGGHYEQYF
TRBJ2-7 TRBV5-1 CASSPDLGGIPYEQYF
TRBJ1-5 TRBV19 CASSTGNQPQHF
TRBJ2-1 TRBV13 CASIRLAENNEQFF
TRBJ1-3 TRBV2 CASSQDGRSGNTIYF
TRBJ1-4 TRBV5-6 CASSLGTLRQLFF
TRBJ1-2 TRBV7-9 CASSLLGTVINYGYTF
TRBJ2-1 TRBV30 CAWRTEPRDEQFF
TRBJ2-1 TRBV9 CASSRTSGHSSYNEQFF
TRBJ2-2 TRBV2 CASSEARLAGYTGELFF
TRBJ2-3 TRBV5-1 CASRLLAGGLGDTQYF
TRBJ1-3 TRBV6-1 CASSESKWRGTGNTIYF
TRBJ1-1 TRBV6-6 CASSRAYTEAFF
TRBJ1-1 TRBV28 CASSLLSGQAFF
TRBJ1-2 TRBV2 CASRGDSLNYGYTF
TRBJ1-3 TRBV29-1 CSIQQGSVAGNTIYF
TRBJ1-2 TRBV7-9 CASSAQDRNYGYTF
TRBJ1-4 TRBV2 CASSIQGGDEKLFF
TRBJ2-5 TRBV6-5 CASSYGGRAKETQYF
TRBJ1-6 TRBV5-1 CASTLSTGPYSPLHF
TRBJ1-1 TRBV7-9 CASSPQGATEAFF
TRBJ1-1 TRBV5-5 CASSSLTRGTEAFF
TRBJ2-6 TRBV28 CASSRMLTGSSGANVLTF
TRBJ1-1 TRBV6-5 CASSYLTGGSAFF
TRBJ1-1 TRBV19 CASSLGGQMNTEAFF
TRBJ1-2 TRBV28 CASKYQGKIGYTF
TRBJ2-6 TRBV27 CASSRQGSGGANVLTF
TRBJ2-1 TRBV14 CASSRWQGSNEQFF
TRBJ1-1 TRBV7-2 CASSLASIPNTEAFF
TRBJ2-3 TRBV7-9 CASSLRRVAGGPADTQYF
TRBJ1-5 TRBV5-1 CASSTGQGDLSNQPQHF
TRBJ1-2 TRBV19 CASSPRTDSLGGYTF
TRBJ2-7 TRBV4-1 CASSQGHKGGVSYEQYF
TRBJ1-5 TRBV7-8 CASSRNRGIDQPQHF
TRBJ1-2 TRBV7-2 CASSAEGTGGIYGYTF
TRBJ2-5 TRBV5-4 CASSLDRGRGQETQYF
TRBJ2-3 TRBV18 CASSPELRADTQYF
TRBJ2-7 TRBV10-3 CAISRAGVTYEQYF
TRBJ1-5 TRBV5-4 CASSIGGVDQPQHF
TRBJ1-5 TRBV6-1 CASRVTGVRGQPQHF
TRBJ1-1 TRBV12-5 CASGLRGQVSTEAFF
TRBJ2-3 TRBV13 CASIHITGGLTDTQYF
TRBJ2-7 TRBV7-2 CASSLNRGSYEQYF
TRBJ2-1 TRBV7-9 CACGGSGPTDEQFF
TRBJ2-5 TRBV5-6 CASSLAKGAGVETQYF
TRBJ2-7 TRBV30 CAWKAASYEQYF
TRBJ1-1 TRBV29-1 CSAGAGVDAFF
TRBJ2-6 TRBV29-1 CSVGQGAGANVLTF
TRBJ1-1 TRBV27 CASSSRGSLPGGAFF
TRBJ1-4 TRBV5-1 CASSLAGGAVEKLFF
TRBJ1-5 TRBV25-1 CASRDQGVEYQPQHF
TRBJ2-2 TRBV27 CATRTSGTGELFF
TRBJ2-7 TRBV5-1 CASSLEWTSGREDHEQYF